This T cell receptor beta chain was recorded in a study of cytomegalovirus exposure and HLA in healthy donors. Study conclusions and caveats: Rare TCR sequences dominated, though some public TCRs recurred in many donors. Per published reports, the classifier diagnosed cytomegalovirus status with high specificity and sensitivity.

The method was immunoSEQ multiplex PCR; TCRdb's version includes in-frame clones alone and lacks a portion of them. The sample contains 52,000 or so clones, 89% of which appear only once. Between the trimmed V and J ends, which lost 4 bases and 4 bases, there was a span of 7 bases. This CDR3 is 12 amino acids long. The germline CDR1 and CDR2 sequences are MNHEY and SVGAGI. With respect to this clone: What it binds is not known.

The gene calls are TRBV6-5 and TRBJ1-2; D is undetermined. What was sequenced was PBMCs. This TCR was recovered from a young woman in good health and CMV-seronegative. The CDR3 protein is CASSSGSYGYTF. DNA for the CDR3: TGTGCCAGCAGTTCCGGGTCCTATGGCTACACCTTC.